The 29 T cell receptor beta chains in this list originate from one sample, sequenced in a study of beta chain features in type 1 diabetes. Sequencing targeted expressed TCRB transcripts, as all isolated RNA had been reverse transcribed. Clones were sequenced by immunoSEQ multiplex PCR, and TCRdb holds only the in-frame ones, with some missing. The sample contains hundreds of thousands of clones, 17% of which appear only once. The sequenced sample was naive CD4+ T cells from blood. The origin of the receptors is a woman between 18 and 29 years old in good health.

V usage is TRBV28 and J usage is TRBJ2-3, with D perhaps matching TRBD1 or TRBD2 (6 bases each). Between the trimmed V and J ends, which lost 8 bases and 2 bases, there was a span of 20 bases. CDR1 MDHEN and CDR2 SYDVKM come from the germline V gene. The CDR3 loop spans 16 amino acids. The CDR3 protein is CASPPSVGGLTDTQYF. The CDR3, as DNA: TGTGCCAGCCCCCCCAGCGTTGGGGGGCTCACAGATACGCAGTATTTT.

The chain combines TRBV28 with TRBJ2-4; D is perhaps TRBD2 (5 bases). The CDR3 runs to 11 residues. V was pared by 4 bases and J by 12 bases, with 10 bases between. CDR1 is MDHEN and CDR2 is SYDVKM in the germline V gene. CDR3 nucleotides: TGTGCCAGCAGTTCGAGGGTGGGTCAGTACTTC. Protein sequence: CASSSRVGQYF.

Only a few counts were recorded for this clone. This chain connects TRBV5-4 to TRBJ1-3, with 7 bases aligning to TRBD1. CDR1 and CDR2 from the germline V gene are SGHNT and YYREEE (reference sequence). The length of the CDR3 is 15 residues. V was clipped by 4 bases and J by 0 bases; unmatched bases: 4. In DNA form, the CDR3 reads TGTGCCAGCAGCCGGGGACAGAGCTCTGGAAACACCATATATTTT. This translates into CASSRGQSSGNTIYF.

The chain has TRBV4-3 and TRBJ2-6; 15 bases fit TRBD2. CDR3 length: 22 residues. The V and J ends lost 0 bases and 2 bases, in that order; junction bases with no gene match: 11. The germline gives CDR1 LGHNA, CDR2 YSLEER. The CDR3 loop is CASSQDWTSGRGTLPGANVLTF. CDR3 DNA sequence: TGCGCCAGCAGCCAAGATTGGACTAGCGGGAGGGGGACCCTTCCTGGGGCCAACGTCCTGACTTTC.

J is TRBJ1-4 and V is TRBV7-3; maybe TRBD1 (5 bases). The germline CDR1 and CDR2 sequences are SGHTA and FQGTGA. Trimming shortened V by 8 bases and J by 6 bases, and 13 bases separated the two germline ends. The CDR3 has 13 residues. CDR3 in amino acids: CASSPGGDEKLFF. As DNA, the CDR3 is TGTGCCAGCTCTCCGGGGGGAGATGAAAAACTGTTTTTT.

In this sample, this clone turned up a few times. This CDR3 reads CASSFSLGGGTEAFF. The CDR3 coding sequence is TGTGCCAGCAGCTTCTCGCTCGGGGGAGGCACTGAAGCTTTCTTT. The chain is built from TRBV5-4 and TRBJ1-1; D may be TRBD1 (5 bases). The CDR3 spans 15 residues. Germline CDR1 SGHNT, CDR2 YYREEE (reference sequence). The V gene lost 2 bases and the J gene lost 4 bases, with 15 bases spanning the gap.

This clone was seen only a few times. The gene calls are TRBV6-5 and TRBJ1-1; weak D call: TRBD1 (5 bases). The ends were cut back, 6 bases at V and 6 bases at J, with 14 bases in the middle. The germline gives CDR1 MNHEY, CDR2 SVGAGI. There are 13 residues in the CDR3. The CDR3 nucleotides are TGTGCCAGCAGGCGCAGGGATAAATCTGAAGCTTTCTTT. It encodes CASRRRDKSEAFF.

This chain uses TRBV6-5 with TRBJ1-1; a possible D gene is TRBD1 (6 bases). The V gene lost 6 bases and the J gene lost 2 bases, with 13 bases spanning the gap. The CDR3 length is 14 residues. Germline assignment: CDR1 MNHEY and CDR2 SVGAGI. In DNA form, the CDR3 reads TGTGCCAGCAGAACCGGACAGTTTAACACTGAAGCTTTCTTT. Translated, it gives CASRTGQFNTEAFF.

This clone appeared a few times. The chain employs TRBV2 and TRBJ2-5; D unclear. The CDR3 covers 15 residues. CDR1 is SNHLY and CDR2 is FYNNEI in the germline V gene. V was trimmed by 7 bases and J by 1 base, leaving 16 bases between them. CDR3 region: CASNQASAVQETQYF. CDR3 nucleotide sequence: TGTGCCAGCAACCAGGCCTCCGCCGTCCAAGAGACCCAGTACTTC. The entire variable domain, with the rest obtained from reference TRBV2 and TRBJ2-5, is as follows: EPEVTQTPSHQVTQMGQEVILRCVPISNHLYFYWYRQILGQKVEFLVSFYNNEISEKSEIFDDQFSVERPDGSNFTLKIRSTKLEDSAMYFCASNQASAVQETQYFGPGTRLLVL.

J is TRBJ2-7 and V is TRBV28; D may be TRBD1 (6 bases). Germline-derived CDR1 and CDR2 are MDHEN and SYDVKM. V was cut by 3 bases and J by 1 base, with 16 bases left in between. The CDR3 has 16 amino acids. The CDR3 protein is CASSFPYKGTSYEQYF. The CDR3 nucleotides read TGTGCCAGCAGTTTTCCATACAAAGGGACATCCTACGAGCAGTACTTC. The full variable domain, its missing parts supplied by reference TRBV28 and TRBJ2-7, is DVKVTQSSRYLVKRTGEKVFLECVQDMDHENMFWYRQDPGLGLRLIYFSYDVKMKEKGDIPEGYSVSREKKERFSLILESASTNQTSMYLCASSFPYKGTSYEQYFGPGTRLTVT.

The gene calls are TRBV7-9 and TRBJ1-1; D may be TRBD1 (6 bases). This CDR3 spans 13 amino acids. From germline, CDR1 is SEHNR and CDR2 FQNEAQ (reference sequence). Deletions cut 3 bases from V and 5 bases from J, with 10 bases between. The chain's CDR3 is CASSFNRVTEAFF. In DNA, the CDR3 is TGTGCCAGCAGCTTTAACAGGGTTACTGAAGCTTTCTTT.

This CDR3 reads CASSEGLAGLAQYF. CDR3 coding DNA: TGTGCCAGCAGTGAGGGACTAGCGGGACTCGCGCAGTATTTT. The rearrangement uses TRBV27 and TRBJ2-3; 13 bases agree with TRBD2. The CDR3 contains 14 residues. V trimming: 5 bases; J trimming: 10 bases; junction bases outside the gene matches: 6. Germline V lookup: CDR1 MNHEY, CDR2 SMNVEV (reference sequence).

The sample holds a few counts of this clone. V is TRBV4-3 and J is TRBJ1-4; maybe TRBD1 (6 bases). Between the trimmed V and J ends, which lost 4 bases and 6 bases, there was a span of 18 bases. The CDR3 has 16 amino acids. Germline lookup yields CDR1 LGHNA and CDR2 YSLEER. In DNA, the CDR3 is TGCGCCAGCAGCCGTACTGGGGGGGCATTGGATGAAAAACTGTTTTTT. Translated, it gives CASSRTGGALDEKLFF.

This clone showed up just a few times. The CDR3 DNA sequence: TGCGCCAGCAGCTTGGGTGGTAGCGGGATCTACGAGCAGTACTTC. Translation: CASSLGGSGIYEQYF. The chain recombines TRBV5-1 with TRBJ2-7, with 8 positions matching TRBD2. The J segment lost 3 bases and the V segment lost 0 bases, leaving 5 bases of the junction unmatched. CDR1 and CDR2 from the germline V gene are SGHRS and YFSETQ. CDR3 length: 15 residues.

The chain combines TRBV28 with TRBJ1-1; TRBD1 might be the D (5 bases). V was shortened by 0 bases and J by 11 bases, with 10 bases between the two germline ends. This CDR3 is 12 amino acids long. Germline lookup yields CDR1 MDHEN and CDR2 SYDVKM. The CDR3 nucleotides are TGTGCCAGCAGTTTATGGGAGACAGATGCTTTCTTT. It is translated as CASSLWETDAFF. Together with reference TRBV28 and TRBJ1-1, the CDR3 gives the full variable domain: DVKVTQSSRYLVKRTGEKVFLECVQDMDHENMFWYRQDPGLGLRLIYFSYDVKMKEKGDIPEGYSVSREKKERFSLILESASTNQTSMYLCASSLWETDAFFGQGTRLTVV.

The gene calls are TRBV28 and TRBJ2-5; the D gene could be TRBD1 or TRBD2 (7 bases each). The CDR3 extends over 13 amino acids. Germline V gene lookup returns CDR1 MDHEN and CDR2 SYDVKM. V was trimmed by 7 bases and J by 5 bases, leaving 14 bases between them. This chain's CDR3 is CASTRGGRETQYF. In DNA, the CDR3 is TGTGCCAGCACCAGGGGGGGCAGGGAGACCCAGTACTTC. Together with reference TRBV28 and TRBJ2-5, the CDR3 gives the full variable domain: DVKVTQSSRYLVKRTGEKVFLECVQDMDHENMFWYRQDPGLGLRLIYFSYDVKMKEKGDIPEGYSVSREKKERFSLILESASTNQTSMYLCASTRGGRETQYFGPGTRLLVL.

The chain couples TRBV10-3 to TRBJ2-7, with 7 bases identical to TRBD1. This CDR3 comprises 12 residues. Germline V lookup: CDR1 ENHRY, CDR2 SYGVKD. The J segment lost 5 bases and the V segment lost 3 bases, leaving 1 base of the junction unmatched. The CDR3: CAISDDRDEQYF. CDR3 nucleotide sequence: TGTGCCATCAGTGACGACAGGGACGAGCAGTACTTC.

Points on this clone: A junction end diverges from the germline sequence, so it may reflect a read error. The chain recombines TRBV25-1 with TRBJ1-1, with D perhaps TRBD1 (6 bases). Germline-derived CDR1 and CDR2 are MGHDK and SYGVNS. The CDR3 extends over 13 amino acids. The CDR3 sequence is CASSGYRDTEAFF. The CDR3 region has the DNA TGTGCCAGCAGCGGATACCGGGACACCGAAGCTTTCTTT.

This clone was picked up a small number of times. CDR3 sequence reads: CASSQVPGQGASGQTNEQFF. The CDR3 DNA reads as TGTGCCAGCAGCCAGGTTCCGGGACAGGGGGCGAGCGGGCAAACCAATGAGCAGTTCTTC. The chain has TRBV4-2 and TRBJ2-1; 12 bases map to TRBD1. J gave up 6 bases and V 3 bases, and 18 bases lay outside the gene matches. The CDR3 is 20 residues long. Germline assignment: CDR1 LGHNA and CDR2 YNFKEQ.

This sequence joins TRBV15 and TRBJ2-2, with 7 bases aligning to TRBD1. Germline assignment: CDR1 LNHNV and CDR2 YYDKDF (reference sequence). V was clipped by 0 bases and J by 6 bases; unmatched bases: 4. There are 15 residues in the CDR3. In DNA, the CDR3 is TGTGCCACCAGCAGAGACCCAACAGGGGCCGGGGAGCTGTTTTTT. This codes for CATSRDPTGAGELFF.

V gene TRBV29-1 combines with J gene TRBJ2-3; D not resolved. Germline CDR1 and CDR2: SQVTM and ANQGSEA. The CDR3 is made up of 13 amino acids. The ends were cut back, 3 bases at V and 2 bases at J, with 9 bases in the middle. CDR3 nucleotides: TGCAGCGTTGATTATTTAAACACAGATACGCAGTATTTT. This sequence encodes CSVDYLNTDTQYF.

This clone was picked up a small number of times. The germline gene is not matched at one end of the junction; a read error may be the cause. CDR3 nucleotides: TGTGCCAGCAGCGAGCGTCTCCGTACGACCCTCTTC. Protein sequence: CASSERLRTTLF. The V call is TRBV6-1, the J call TRBJ2-1; D uncertain. The CDR3 is 12 amino acids. The V gene's germline CDR1 is MNHNS and CDR2 SASEGT.

Of note for this clone: The sample carries other DNA sequences with the same CDR3. This chain links TRBV9 with TRBJ2-5, with 7 bases lining up with TRBD2. The CDR3 spans 14 residues. V was pared by 0 bases and J by 2 bases, with 1 base of the junction left unmatched. The V gene's germline CDR1 is SGDLS and CDR2 YYNGEE. CDR3 nucleotide sequence: TGTGCCAGCAGCGTAGCTAGCGGACAAGAGACCCAGTACTTC. Protein sequence: CASSVASGQETQYF.

The CDR3 protein is CASSLGDRAINGYTF. In DNA form, the CDR3 reads TGCGCCAGCAGCTTGGGCGACCGCGCAATCAATGGCTACACCTTC. The chain combines TRBV5-1 with TRBJ1-2; D call uncertain. CDR3 length equals 15 residues. The germline CDR1 and CDR2 sequences are SGHRS and YFSETQ. The V end lost 0 bases, the J end lost 6 bases, and 15 bases lay between the germline ends. Full variable domain (outside the CDR3, taken from reference TRBV5-1 and TRBJ1-2): KAGVTQTPRYLIKTRGQQVTLSCSPISGHRSVSWYQQTPGQGLQFLFEYFSETQRNKGNFPGRFSGRQFSNSRSEMNVSTLELGDSALYLCASSLGDRAINGYTFGSGTRLTVV.

This clone showed up just a few times. CDR3 nucleotide sequence: TGCGCCAGCAGCTTGCAGCTAGCGGGGGCCGGATACAAGAAGACCCAGTACTTC. It encodes CASSLQLAGAGYKKTQYF. The chain is built from TRBV5-1 and TRBJ2-5; 10 nucleotides agree with TRBD2. Germline V CDR1 and CDR2: SGHRS, YFSETQ. The CDR3 totals 18 residues. With V trimmed by 1 base and J by 6 bases, 15 bases remained unmatched.

V and J are TRBV19 and TRBJ2-7; 7 bases fit TRBD1. CDR1 LNHDA and CDR2 SQIVND come from the germline V gene (reference sequence). The junction had 19 bases not matched to a gene; V was cut back by 7 bases and J by 7 bases. This CDR3 contains 16 residues. The CDR3 is CASMVGADRSTGEQYF. CDR3 DNA sequence: TGTGCCAGTATGGTGGGTGCGGACAGGAGCACGGGGGAGCAGTACTTC.

This clone was counted between two and nine times. Other nucleotide sequences from this sample produce the same CDR3. This chain connects TRBV6-5 to TRBJ2-7, with 10 bases that match TRBD1. CDR3 length equals 13 residues. Germline V gene lookup returns CDR1 MNHEY and CDR2 SVGAGI. The junction had 1 base not matched to a gene; V was cut back by 5 bases and J by 3 bases. In nucleotides, the CDR3 is TGTGCCAGCAGTCGGGACAGGGGCTACGAGCAGTACTTC. It codes for CASSRDRGYEQYF.

This clone appeared a few times. The CDR3 sequence: CASCGHDVAFF. CDR3 nucleotide sequence: TGTGCCAGCTGTGGGCACGACGTGGCTTTCTTT. The V and J genes are TRBV25-1 and TRBJ1-1; D ambiguous. Trimming removed 8 bases at V and 11 bases at J, with 15 bases between. From germline, CDR1 is MGHDK and CDR2 SYGVNS. The CDR3 consists of 11 residues.

V gene TRBV15 combines with J gene TRBJ2-7; D is perhaps TRBD1 (6 bases). Trimming pared 1 base from V and 1 base from J, leaving 11 bases between. The germline V gene encodes CDR1 LNHNV and CDR2 YYDKDF (reference sequence). The CDR3 contains 15 residues. CDR3 DNA sequence: TGTGCCACCAGCAGAGGGGGGCGCGGGTCCTACGAGCAGTACTTC. It encodes CATSRGGRGSYEQYF.